This TCR beta chain originates from a study of T cells after yellow fever vaccination. The CDR3 consists of 16 residues. The V gene lost 6 bases and the J gene lost 0 bases, with 12 bases spanning the gap. Study-level findings and limits: It was the secondary response that reached its peak faster, day 5 versus 15, but it was weaker. Few clonotypes appeared in both CD4 and CD8 compartments. Abundant clonotypes from the bulk population could get into FACS-sorted repertoires as contaminants.

This clonotype appeared many times. Its antigen is unidentified. It was through 5'RACE template switching that TCR cDNA was made, with a universal primer site and UMIs added. TCRdb called the 5' RACE reads again in MiXCR, with one record for every CDR3 protein. The sample lists 250,000 to 400,000 distinct CDR3 sequences, approximately 4% occurring once. The material sequenced was PBMCs, taken 15 days after the yellow fever booster vaccination. This receptor was taken from a man aged 18 to 29 who received the YFV17D yellow fever vaccine. J is TRBJ2-6 and V is TRBV12-3 or TRBV12-4; D possibly matches TRBD1 or TRBD2 (6 bases each). This CDR3 reads CASSPGGGSGANVLTF. The CDR3 nucleotides read TGTGCCAGCAGCCCCGGAGGGGGCTCTGGGGCCAACGTCCTGACTTTC.